These 11 T cell receptor beta chains share one sample of origin, sequenced in a study of identical twins. TCRdb re-called the 5' RACE reads with MiXCR, one entry per CDR3 protein. The sample includes fewer than 900,000 distinct CDR3 sequences, around 21% of them seen just once. These same data were also listed under a study on T cells expressing NK-cell markers.

What was sequenced was PBMCs. The origin of the receptors is a woman younger than 35 in good health.

The CDR3 region has the DNA TGTGCCAGCAGCCCAAATAGCGGGGGTCCCTACGAGCAGTACTTC. Its protein product is CASSPNSGGPYEQYF. This chain uses TRBV3-1 with TRBJ2-7; TRBD2 agrees at 9 bases. Unmatched junction bases numbered 6, after V lost 4 bases and J lost 2 bases. This CDR3 is built from 15 residues. Germline CDR1 LGHDT, CDR2 YNNKEL (reference sequence).

This clonotype was counted many times. The rearrangement uses TRBV5-1 and TRBJ1-2; 9 bases map to TRBD1. CDR1 is SGHRS and CDR2 is YFSETQ in the germline V gene. V trimming: 5 bases; J trimming: 5 bases; junction bases outside the gene matches: 10. The CDR3 runs 15 residues. For the CDR3, the DNA is TGCGCCAGCAGGAGTACAGGGGGCGGACTATATGGCTACACCTTC. It specifies CASRSTGGGLYGYTF.

This clonotype was recorded at least ten times. This chain uses TRBV7-9 with TRBJ1-5; TRBD1 is a possible D gene (5 bases). Germline CDR1 reads SEHNR; CDR2 reads FQNEAQ (reference sequence). CDR3 size: 14 residues. V was pared by 2 bases and J by 4 bases, with 9 bases between. The CDR3 sequence is CASSLWGVNQPQHF. Here the CDR3 DNA reads TGTGCCAGCAGCTTATGGGGGGTTAATCAGCCCCAGCATTTT.

This sequence joins TRBV24-1 and TRBJ2-3, with TRBD2 matching over 8 bases. The CDR3 is 14 residues long. V shed 8 bases and J 0 bases; nucleotides not matched to a gene: 3. Per the germline V gene, CDR1 is KGHDR and CDR2 is SFDVKD. The CDR3 is CATMAGGSTDTQYF. In DNA, the CDR3 is TGTGCCACCATGGCGGGAGGAAGCACAGATACGCAGTATTTT.

This chain connects TRBV29-1 to TRBJ1-3; D gene uncertain. The CDR3 has 14 residues. The V end was cut by 6 bases, the J end by 2 bases, with 14 bases between. Germline V lookup: CDR1 SQVTM, CDR2 ANQGSEA. CDR3: CSVAPSSPGNTIYF. In DNA form, the CDR3 reads TGCAGCGTGGCCCCTAGCTCGCCTGGAAACACCATATATTTT.

This clonotype was seen once. The J gene is TRBJ2-7, the V gene TRBV20-1; D tentatively reads TRBD1 or TRBD2 (5 bases each). The CDR3 length is 12 residues. CDR1 and CDR2 from the germline V gene are DFQATT and SNEGSKA (reference sequence). V lost 5 bases and J 5 bases, leaving 13 bases between the germline ends. CDR3 residues: CSAGGDGNEQYF. In DNA form, the CDR3 reads TGCAGTGCTGGGGGAGATGGGAACGAGCAGTACTTC.

The chain combines TRBV18 with TRBJ2-3, with D unclear. This CDR3 contains 14 residues. Trimming removed 5 bases from V and 4 bases from J, with 13 bases in between. CDR1 KGHSH and CDR2 LQKENI come from the germline V gene. The CDR3 bases are TGTGCCAGCTCATCCCAGGAACGACCAGATACGCAGTATTTT. The encoded protein is CASSSQERPDTQYF.

This sequence joins TRBV5-1 and TRBJ2-7; 10 nucleotides align to TRBD2. The CDR3 extends over 16 amino acids. Germline CDR1 and CDR2: SGHRS and YFSETQ. V gave up 4 bases and J gave up 5 bases; unmatched junction bases: 12. In nucleotides, the CDR3 is TGCGCCAGCAGCGTTTCGGGACTAGCGATCACCGACGAGCAGTACTTC. Encoded protein: CASSVSGLAITDEQYF.

This clonotype was recorded a few times. V is TRBV10-3 and J is TRBJ1-1; D gene unclear. This CDR3 has 13 residues. V was shortened by 7 bases and J by 1 base, with 10 bases between the two germline ends. CDR1 and CDR2 (germline): ENHRY, SYGVKD. Written as DNA, the CDR3 is TGTGCCATCACCCCGACGGAGAACACTGAAGCTTTCTTT. It encodes CAITPTENTEAFF.

As DNA, the CDR3 is TGTGCCAGCAGCCTTAAGGGGGGGATTAACTACGAGCAGTACTTC. Translating gives CASSLKGGINYEQYF. This chain connects TRBV7-2 to TRBJ2-7, with a tentative D call TRBD2 (7 bases). The CDR3 sequence is 15 residues long. Trimming pared 5 bases from V and 3 bases from J, leaving 17 bases between. From germline, CDR1 is SGHTA and CDR2 FQGNSA. Full variable domain (outside the CDR3, taken from reference TRBV7-2 and TRBJ2-7): GAGVSQSPSNKVTEKGKDVELRCDPISGHTALYWYRQSLGQGLEFLIYFQGNSAPDKSGLPSDRFSAERTGGSVSTLTIQRTQQEDSAVYLCASSLKGGINYEQYFGPGTRLTVT.

The rearrangement uses TRBV6-5 and TRBJ1-3, with a possible D match to TRBD1 (5 bases). Germline lookup yields CDR1 MNHEY and CDR2 SVGAGI. The CDR3 spans 15 residues. Trimming pared 2 bases from V and 4 bases from J, leaving 12 bases between. The DNA of the CDR3 is TGTGCCAGCAGTTACGGCCAGGGTGCCGGAAACACCATATATTTT. It translates to CASSYGQGAGNTIYF.